This record covers a single TCR beta chain. The data were taken from a study of T cell responses to AZD1222 COVID-19 vaccine. Germline CDR1 reads MNHEY; CDR2 reads SVGAGI. Trimming took 8 bases from V and 5 from J, leaving 13 bases between them. CDR3 length: 12 residues. Profiled with immunoSEQ multiplex PCR; TCRdb holds only in-frame clones, not every one. Among over 120,000 clones listed, over 90% were seen once. The source material was peripheral blood, sampled 28 days after the second AZD1222 dose. This clonotype was obtained from an adult who received the AZD1222 COVID-19 vaccine. The gene calls are TRBV6-5 and TRBJ2-7, with D tentatively TRBD1 (5 bases). CDR3 in DNA: TGTGCCAGCGGTCAGGGTCCCCACGAGCAGTACTTC. It specifies CASGQGPHEQYF.